This T cell receptor beta chain comes out of a study of CD8+CD57+ T cells in acquired aplastic anemia. Across the whole study: On average, sorted CD4+ and CD8+ cells gave around 3.3 ug of DNA.

Study findings and constraints: Patients shared about 30 CD8+ CDR3 sequences with controls.

Sequencing was done on patients that had shown CD8+CD57+ cell expansion by flow cytometry. The study sampled blood from patients who had received no therapy. The germline V and J ends were trimmed by 5 bases and 5 bases, with 27 bases remaining between them. This CDR3 comprises 18 residues. Germline V gives CDR1 SGHTA, CDR2 FQGTGA. Note on this clonotype: Its antigen is currently unknown.

Genomic DNA templated the TCR beta VDJ and CDR3 profiling. TCRdb re-called the reads through MiXCR, storing one row per CDR3 protein. The sample holds 200,000 to 300,000 distinct CDR3 sequences; approximately 82% are singletons and the top ten take 35% to 50%. Sequenced material: sorted CD4+, CD8+, or CD8+CD57+ T cells (not recorded which) from PBMCs. This sequence was found in a human donor with aplastic anemia. This rearrangement joins TRBV7-3 to TRBJ2-5; no clear D. The CDR3: CASSHPYSHTLGKETQYF. In nucleotides, the CDR3 is TGTGCCAGCAGCCATCCCTATAGCCACACACTGGGAAAGGAGACCCAGTACTTC.